This T cell receptor beta chain was retrieved from a study of T cell responses to AZD1222 COVID-19 vaccine. At the level of the study: Combined were second doses at about 4 or about 12 weeks. The study's findings and limits: Within unmutated variant regions lay the reported targets of nearly half of spike-specific TCRs. AZD1222 recipients seropositive at baseline numbered only six or seven.

The data were produced by immunoSEQ multiplex PCR, yet TCRdb's version contains in-frame clones alone and is incomplete. The sample lists fewer than 300,000 clones, more than 80% seen once, with around 0.5% in the top ten. Notes on this clone: Its specificity is unknown.

Germline V CDR1 and CDR2: MNHEY, SVGAGI. J gave up 3 bases and V 5 bases, and 3 bases lay outside the gene matches. CDR3 size: 14 residues. The sample in question was peripheral blood, obtained on day 0 of AZD1222 vaccination. The chain combines TRBV6-5 with TRBJ2-3, with 9 bases aligning to TRBD2. This sequence originates from an adult in good health. CDR3 nucleotide sequence: TGTGCCAGCAGTCCGGGACTAGCAACAGATACGCAGTATTTT. It specifies CASSPGLATDTQYF.